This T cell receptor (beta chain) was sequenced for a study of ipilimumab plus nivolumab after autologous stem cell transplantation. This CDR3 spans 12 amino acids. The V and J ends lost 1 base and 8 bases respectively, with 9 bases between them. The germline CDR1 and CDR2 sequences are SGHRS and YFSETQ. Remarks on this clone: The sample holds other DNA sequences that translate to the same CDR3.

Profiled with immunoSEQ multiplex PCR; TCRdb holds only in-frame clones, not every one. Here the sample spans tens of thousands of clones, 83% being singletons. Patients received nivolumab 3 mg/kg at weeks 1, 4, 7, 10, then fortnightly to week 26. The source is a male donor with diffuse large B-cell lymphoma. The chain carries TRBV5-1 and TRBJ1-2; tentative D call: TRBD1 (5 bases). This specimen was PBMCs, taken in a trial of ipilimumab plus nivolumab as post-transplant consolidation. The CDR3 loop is CASSLPGDGYTF. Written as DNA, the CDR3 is TGCGCCAGCAGCTTGCCGGGGGACGGCTACACCTTC.